This entry lists 20 T cell receptor beta chains sequenced from one sample in a study of shared clonotypes between healthy human individuals. The protocol was immunoSEQ multiplex PCR, while the TCRdb copy is restricted to in-frame clones and leaves out a portion. This table has some 2,500,000 clones, around 93% appearing once. Material: naive CD4+ T cells from PBMCs. Subset specified: CD45RA+ positively selected. The receptors come from a man between 18 and 29 years old in good health. Some clones in this sample may be carry-over from other donors' samples.

The chain uses TRBV7-9 and TRBJ1-3; D is unclear. V shed 5 bases and J shed 0 bases, with 11 bases lying between them. The CDR3 sequence is 15 residues long. CDR1 is SEHNR and CDR2 is FQNEAQ in the germline V gene (reference sequence). The CDR3 loop reads CASSPRMLSGNTIYF. CDR3 bases: TGTGCCAGCAGCCCCAGAATGCTCTCTGGAAACACCATATATTTT.

The chain joins TRBV25-1 to TRBJ1-2; D unclear. The CDR3 is 13 amino acids. Germline CDR1 reads MGHDK; CDR2 reads SYGVNS. CDR3 loop: CARRLEEFYGYTF. CDR3 bases: TGTGCTAGGCGACTGGAGGAGTTCTATGGCTACACCTTC.

J is TRBJ2-1 and V is TRBV11-3; 7 nucleotides align to TRBD1. This CDR3 has 16 amino acids. Germline trimming cut 3 bases from V and 7 bases from J; bases unmatched to any gene: 12. In germline, CDR1 is SGHNT, CDR2 YENEEA. For the CDR3, the DNA is TGTGCCAGCAGCTTCAAAGACAGGGTAGGGATGAATGAGCAGTTCTTC. This gives the protein CASSFKDRVGMNEQFF. Variable domain in full (rest from reference TRBV11-3 and TRBJ2-1): EAGVVQSPRYKIIEKKQPVAFWCNPISGHNTLYWYLQNLGQGPELLIRYENEEAVDDSQLPKDRFSAERLKGVDSTLKIQPAELGDSAVYLCASSFKDRVGMNEQFFGPGTRLTVL.

The chain combines TRBV5-4 with TRBJ2-2; a weak D match, TRBD2 (6 bases). This CDR3 spans 15 amino acids. V lost 2 bases and J lost 6, with 14 bases in between. Germline assignment: CDR1 SGHNT and CDR2 YYREEE (reference sequence). The DNA for the CDR3 is TGTGCCAGCAGCTTCAACGGGAGAAGGGCCGGGGAGCTGTTTTTT. The encoded protein is CASSFNGRRAGELFF.

V gene TRBV28 combines with J gene TRBJ2-1, with 7 bases identical to TRBD2. Germline CDR1 reads MDHEN; CDR2 reads SYDVKM. The V and J ends lost 4 bases and 7 bases, in that order; junction bases with no gene match: 10. The CDR3 is made up of 15 amino acids. Written as DNA, the CDR3 is TGTGCCAGCAGTTCCCCGAGCGGGACCAGGAATGAGCAGTTCTTC. Translation gives CASSSPSGTRNEQFF.

V usage is TRBV30 and J usage is TRBJ2-7, with TRBD2 identical over 11 bases. The ends lost 4 bases at V and 10 bases at J; junction bases unmatched: 9. Germline V gives CDR1 GTSNPN, CDR2 SVGIG (reference sequence). CDR3 size: 13 residues. In DNA, the CDR3 is TGTGCCTGGAACCCCTATAGCGGGAGGGTTCAGTACTTC. Its protein is CAWNPYSGRVQYF.

The V and J genes are TRBV19 and TRBJ2-2; 7 bases line up with TRBD1. Unmatched junction bases numbered 4, after V lost 4 bases and J lost 2 bases. The CDR3 has 15 amino acids. Looked up from germline, CDR1 is LNHDA and CDR2 is SQIVND (reference sequence). CDR3 sequence: CASSRDSLNTGELFF. The CDR3 DNA sequence: TGTGCCAGTAGTAGGGACAGCCTAAACACCGGGGAGCTGTTTTTT.

The rearrangement links TRBV2 to TRBJ1-3, with 7 nucleotides matching TRBD1. Per the germline V gene, CDR1 is SNHLY and CDR2 is FYNNEI. The CDR3 is 14 residues long. With 5 bases clipped from V and 3 bases from J, the junction kept 4 bases outside the gene matches. The CDR3 bases are TGTGCCAGCAGTCCGGGACAGCTTGGAAACACCATATATTTT. This codes for CASSPGQLGNTIYF.

The chain carries TRBV7-2 and TRBJ2-5; D is uncertain. Germline V gene data show CDR1 as SGHTA and CDR2 as FQGNSA. There are 12 residues in the CDR3. Trimming stripped 5 bases from V and 4 bases from J, with 8 bases between. The CDR3 region is CASSILLETQYF. DNA of the CDR3: TGTGCCAGCAGCATACTCCTAGAGACCCAGTACTTC.

V is TRBV5-4 and J is TRBJ1-1; the D is unclear. CDR3 length: 14 amino acids. CDR1 is SGHNT and CDR2 is YYREEE in the germline V gene (reference sequence). V lost 4 bases and J lost 1, with 11 bases in between. CDR3 loop: CASSTGLPNTEAFF. The CDR3 DNA sequence: TGTGCCAGCAGCACCGGACTGCCGAACACTGAAGCTTTCTTT.

This sequence joins TRBV15 and TRBJ1-5; the D is unclear. Germline CDR1 LNHNV, CDR2 YYDKDF (reference sequence). The V end lost 3 bases, the J end lost 6 bases, and 6 bases lay between the germline ends. The CDR3 is 12 residues long. The DNA of the CDR3 is TGTGCCACCAGCAGTTTACGTCAGCCCCAGCATTTT. It translates to CATSSLRQPQHF.

The rearrangement joins TRBV25-1 to TRBJ2-7; tentatively, D is TRBD1 (6 bases). The CDR3 is 13 residues long. Trimming stripped 1 base from V and 4 bases from J, with 8 bases between. Germline values: CDR1 MGHDK, CDR2 SYGVNS. The CDR3 protein is CASSESGAYEQYF. Here the CDR3 DNA reads TGTGCCAGCAGTGAATCAGGGGCTTACGAGCAGTACTTC.

The chain combines TRBV30 with TRBJ2-5; D gene uncertain. The CDR3 spans 15 residues. CDR1 and CDR2 from the germline V gene are GTSNPN and SVGIG (reference sequence). V was cut by 0 bases and J by 5 bases, with 16 bases left in between. The DNA of the CDR3 is TGTGCCTGGAGTGTCTTCCACGCTATTCACGAGACCCAGTACTTC. Its translation: CAWSVFHAIHETQYF.

The genes are TRBV7-2 and TRBJ2-1; D is unclear. CDR1 and CDR2 (germline): SGHTA, FQGNSA. The ends were cut back, 1 base at V and 0 bases at J, with 7 bases in the middle. The CDR3 length is 15 residues. CDR3 DNA sequence: TGTGCCAGCAGCTTAGACTTCCCCTCCTACAATGAGCAGTTCTTC. Translating it yields CASSLDFPSYNEQFF. Using reference TRBV7-2 and TRBJ2-1 for the parts outside the CDR3, the full variable domain is GAGVSQSPSNKVTEKGKDVELRCDPISGHTALYWYRQSLGQGLEFLIYFQGNSAPDKSGLPSDRFSAERTGGSVSTLTIQRTQQEDSAVYLCASSLDFPSYNEQFFGPGTRLTVL.

This chain links TRBV7-7 with TRBJ2-3; 8 positions match TRBD2. The CDR3 length is 14 residues. Looked up from germline, CDR1 is SSHAT and CDR2 is FNYEAQ (reference sequence). V lost 2 bases, J lost 6 bases, and 4 bases stayed unmatched. Here the CDR3 DNA reads TGTGCCAGCAGCTTATCAGCGGGAGAGGATACGCAGTATTTT. Translation gives CASSLSAGEDTQYF.

The chain employs TRBV5-8 and TRBJ1-2; 7 bases are a match to TRBD1. J was trimmed by 0 bases and V by 0 bases; bases with no gene match: 5. Germline V CDR1 and CDR2: SGHTS, YDEGEE. This CDR3 region has 16 residues. The CDR3 spells CASSLAGQASNYGYTF. In DNA, the CDR3 is TGTGCCAGCAGCTTGGCAGGACAGGCTTCTAACTATGGCTACACCTTC.

Worth noting for this clone: Within the sample, other DNA sequences also encode this same CDR3. The chain employs TRBV5-1 and TRBJ2-2, with D possibly being TRBD2 (6 bases). The CDR3 has 15 amino acids. CDR1 is SGHRS, CDR2 YFSETQ, per germline. Between the trimmed V and J ends, which lost 4 bases and 1 base, there was a span of 11 bases. CDR3 bases: TGCGCCAGCAGCCCTCAGGGACTGAACACCGGGGAGCTGTTTTTT. Its translation is CASSPQGLNTGELFF.

The CDR3 sequence: CASSLPPPGHPTNYGYTF. The CDR3 region has the DNA TGCGCCAGCAGCTTACCTCCGCCGGGACATCCCACTAACTATGGCTACACCTTC. The rearrangement joins TRBV5-1 to TRBJ1-2; TRBD1 might be the D (6 bases). Germline-derived CDR1 and CDR2 are SGHRS and YFSETQ. V shed 2 bases and J shed 0 bases, with 20 bases lying between them. CDR3 length equals 18 residues.

The V and J genes are TRBV5-1 and TRBJ2-1, with a weak D call TRBD1 (6 bases). Per the germline V gene, CDR1 is SGHRS and CDR2 is YFSETQ. The V end lost 4 bases, the J end lost 8 bases, and 19 bases lay between the germline ends. The CDR3 length is 15 residues. Written as DNA, the CDR3 is TGCGCCAGCAGCCCCGTCTCCACAGGGCTCCATGAGCAGTTCTTC. Residues: CASSPVSTGLHEQFF.

CDR3 coding DNA: TGTGCCTGGAGTCTTGGACTAGCATTCGATACGCAGTATTTT. It yields the protein CAWSLGLAFDTQYF. The rearrangement uses TRBV30 and TRBJ2-3, with 8 positions matching TRBD2. The CDR3 is 14 residues long. J gave up 6 bases and V 2 bases, and 7 bases lay outside the gene matches. The germline V gene has CDR1 GTSNPN and CDR2 SVGIG (reference sequence). The full variable domain, in which reference TRBV30 and TRBJ2-3 provide the parts outside the CDR3, is SQTIHQWPATLVQPVGSPLSLECTVEGTSNPNLYWYRQAAGRGLQLLFYSVGIGQISSEVPQNLSASRPQDRQFILSSKKLLLSDSGFYLCAWSLGLAFDTQYFGPGTRLTVL.